The present T cell receptor beta chain was sequenced within a study of blood T cell repertoires in COVID-19. Only in-frame clones appear in the TCRdb table, and some are missing; sequencing was by immunoSEQ multiplex PCR. The table shows 150,000 to 200,000 clones, with approximately 80% occurring only once. V dropped 1 base and J dropped 3; count of bases not matched to a gene: 4. The CDR3 spans 15 residues. CDR1 SGDLS and CDR2 YYNGEE come from the germline V gene. The clonotype was recovered from a human donor in a cohort sampled during active COVID-19. The material sequenced was peripheral blood. The rearrangement uses TRBV9 and TRBJ1-1; 9 bases are shared with TRBD1. The CDR3 DNA is TGTGCCAGCAGCGTAAGGGGGGACAGGGACACTGAAGCTTTCTTT. Translation: CASSVRGDRDTEAFF.